One T cell receptor (beta chain) is described in this entry. The CDR3 loop spans 17 amino acids. Germline CDR1 reads MNHEY; CDR2 reads SMNVEV (reference sequence). V was clipped by 5 bases and J by 0 bases, with 19 bases between them. Self-reported history from a screening survey and questionnaire set each donor's cohort. In the 2 weeks before study entry, exposed participants met a COVID-19 case, which was PCR-confirmed or clinician-diagnosed. Sequencing was performed with immunoSEQ multiplex PCR; in TCRdb, only in-frame clones are kept and a portion is missing. Of 250,000 to 350,000 clones listed, roughly 90% are singletons. This sample is part of a study of blood T cell repertoires in COVID-19. Study at large: In each case, the material was cDNA or gDNA derived from T cells, B-cell-depleted T cells, or PBMCs.

The chain combines TRBV27 with TRBJ1-1; no clear D. What was sequenced was PBMCs or T cells enriched from blood (not recorded which). The clonotype comes from a woman aged 45-60 years who had been exposed to COVID-19. Here the CDR3 reads CASSAKISAVMNTEAFF. The DNA for the CDR3 is TGTGCCAGCAGTGCGAAAATTTCGGCGGTCATGAACACTGAAGCTTTCTTT.